Shown below are 26 T cell receptor beta chains from a single sample sequenced in a study of cytomegalovirus exposure and HLA in healthy donors. With 60 Vbeta and 13 Jbeta primers, the PCR was carried out. Clones were read by immunoSEQ multiplex PCR, and TCRdb kept only the in-frame ones, dropping some. The sample has about 120,000 clones; about 80% are singletons. Sequencing was done on a sample of PBMCs. These receptors came from a woman aged 40 to 50 in good health and CMV-seropositive.

CDR3 sequence reads: CASTQDRLTGELFF. The DNA for the CDR3 is TGTGCCAGCACCCAGGACAGGCTGACCGGGGAGCTGTTTTTT. The chain recombines TRBV5-5 with TRBJ2-2; 7 positions agree with TRBD1. The CDR3 is made up of 14 amino acids. Losses at the gene ends were 6 bases for V and 5 bases for J; bases not matched to a gene: 7. From germline, CDR1 is SGHKS and CDR2 YYEKEE (reference sequence). The full variable domain, in which reference TRBV5-5 and TRBJ2-2 provide the parts outside the CDR3, is DAGVTQSPTHLIKTRGQQVTLRCSPISGHKSVSWYQQVLGQGPQFIFQYYEKEERGRGNFPDRFSARQFPNYSSELNVNALLLGDSALYLCASTQDRLTGELFFGEGSRLTVL.

The chain recombines TRBV11-2 with TRBJ2-7; 7 bases fit TRBD2. V was pared by 6 bases and J by 5 bases, with 16 bases of the junction left unmatched. Germline V lookup: CDR1 SGHAT, CDR2 FQNNGV. The CDR3 length is 16 residues. The chain's CDR3 is CASSWLAGDLSNEQYF. DNA for the CDR3: TGTGCCAGCAGTTGGCTTGCGGGGGACTTATCCAACGAGCAGTACTTC.

The chain carries TRBV29-1 and TRBJ2-7; 9 bases fit TRBD1. Germline V CDR1 and CDR2: SQVTM, ANQGSEA. J lost 6 bases, V lost 2 bases, and 5 bases had no gene match. The CDR3 totals 13 residues. DNA for the CDR3: TGCAGCGTTGAAAAGGGACAGGGTGGCGAGCAGTACTTC. This sequence encodes CSVEKGQGGEQYF.

This chain connects TRBV6-5 to TRBJ2-2, with D maybe TRBD1 (6 bases). Germline CDR1 is MNHEY and CDR2 is SVGAGI. V was pared by 2 bases and J by 6 bases, with 13 bases between. The CDR3 runs to 15 residues. The DNA for the CDR3 is TGTGCCAGCAGTTACATGGGGGCTACCCCCGGGGAGCTGTTTTTT. This gives the protein CASSYMGATPGELFF.

J is TRBJ2-6 and V is TRBV15, with D tentatively TRBD2 (6 bases). CDR1 LNHNV and CDR2 YYDKDF come from the germline V gene (reference sequence). The CDR3 is 18 amino acids. Trimming stripped 1 base from V and 0 bases from J, with 13 bases between. Written as DNA, the CDR3 is TGTGCCACCAGCAGAGGAGAGGGAGGCGGCTCTGGGGCCAACGTCCTGACTTTC. It codes for CATSRGEGGGSGANVLTF.

V and J are TRBV21-1 and TRBJ2-7; the table names TRBD1, a call not compared with the DNA. TRBV21-1 is marked as a pseudogene. This CDR3 comprises 17 residues. DNA for the CDR3: TGTGCCAGCAGCAATGACCCCCCGCGCAGGGGGCCGCACGAGCAGTACTTC. Protein product: CASSNDPPRRGPHEQYF.

The chain carries TRBV19 and TRBJ2-2; 8 bases match TRBD2. The CDR3 loop spans 15 amino acids. V was clipped by 0 bases and J by 6 bases; unmatched bases: 3. Germline lookup yields CDR1 LNHDA and CDR2 SQIVND (reference sequence). The CDR3 region is CASSIDVLAAGELFF. In nucleotides, the CDR3 is TGTGCCAGTAGTATAGACGTACTAGCGGCCGGGGAGCTGTTTTTT.

The V call is TRBV27, the J call TRBJ2-7, with 8 bases aligning to TRBD1. The CDR3 is 13 amino acids. Germline V lookup: CDR1 MNHEY, CDR2 SMNVEV (reference sequence). Trimming took 7 bases from V and 2 from J; bases not matched to a gene: 4. The CDR3 DNA reads TGTGCCAGCAAAGGGACAGGTGCCTACGAGCAGTACTTC. This gives the protein CASKGTGAYEQYF.

CDR3 in DNA: TGTGCCAGCTCCAGGGGACTAGCGGGAGGGGAAAACATTCAGTACTTC. It yields the protein CASSRGLAGGENIQYF. The chain has TRBV7-3 and TRBJ2-4; TRBD2 aligns across 16 bases. This CDR3 is 16 amino acids long. From germline, CDR1 is SGHTA and CDR2 FQGTGA. V trimming: 8 bases; J trimming: 5 bases; junction bases outside the gene matches: 6.

The sample holds a few counts of this clone. V is TRBV7-3 and J is TRBJ2-3, with TRBD2 matching 10 bases. Germline CDR1 SGHTA, CDR2 FQGTGA. J gave up 3 bases and V 5 bases, and 5 bases lay outside the gene matches. The CDR3 is 15 residues long. CDR3 residues: CASSATSGETDTQYF. DNA of the CDR3: TGTGCCAGCAGCGCTACTAGCGGGGAGACAGATACGCAGTATTTT. The full variable domain, completed using reference TRBV7-3 and TRBJ2-3, is GAGVSQTPSNKVTEKGKYVELRCDPISGHTALYWYRQSLGQGPEFLIYFQGTGAADDSGLPNDRFFAVRPEGSVSTLKIQRTERGDSAVYLCASSATSGETDTQYFGPGTRLTVL.

The chain uses TRBV6-1 and TRBJ1-5, with D unclear. Germline V gives CDR1 MNHNS, CDR2 SASEGT. The V end lost 1 base, the J end lost 2 bases, and 12 bases lay between the germline ends. This CDR3 contains 16 residues. The CDR3 loop reads CASSEDPGEGNQPQHF. The DNA of the CDR3 is TGTGCCAGCAGTGAAGACCCCGGAGAGGGCAATCAGCCCCAGCATTTT.

This rearrangement joins TRBV7-2 to TRBJ1-3, with 8 nucleotides matching TRBD1. V trimming: 5 bases; J trimming: 0 bases; junction bases outside the gene matches: 3. CDR1 is SGHTA and CDR2 is FQGNSA in the germline V gene. The length of the CDR3 is 15 residues. The CDR3 DNA follows: TGTGCCAGCAGCCGGGACAGGCTCTCTGGAAACACCATATATTTT. This gives the protein CASSRDRLSGNTIYF.

The CDR3 loop reads CASSLGTYGANTGELFF. The CDR3, as DNA: TGCGCCAGCAGCTTGGGGACTTACGGCGCGAACACCGGGGAGCTGTTTTTT. This chain connects TRBV5-1 to TRBJ2-2, with D perhaps matching TRBD2 (5 bases). Germline CDR1 SGHRS, CDR2 YFSETQ. CDR3 length equals 17 residues. Trimming took off 0 bases at V and 0 bases at J, with 12 bases between the two ends.

This clone was picked up one time. The chain employs TRBV19 and TRBJ2-1; 10 bases line up with TRBD2. V was clipped by 7 bases and J by 8 bases; unmatched bases: 8. Germline V gene data show CDR1 as LNHDA and CDR2 as SQIVND (reference sequence). The CDR3 loop spans 14 amino acids. The CDR3 region has the DNA TGTGCCAGTACCTTGGGACTAGCGAGCGATGAGCAGTTCTTC. Its translation: CASTLGLASDEQFF.

The chain joins TRBV30 to TRBJ2-1; 13 bases align to TRBD2. The germline V gene has CDR1 GTSNPN and CDR2 SVGIG (reference sequence). J was trimmed by 8 bases and V by 1 base; bases with no gene match: 5. The CDR3 extends over 15 amino acids. CDR3 sequence reads: CAWSGTSGSADEQFF. The CDR3 nucleotides read TGTGCCTGGAGTGGGACTAGCGGGAGTGCGGATGAGCAGTTCTTC.

This clone was seen only once. The CDR3 DNA reads TGTGCCACTAAGGGAGTCGGCTACGAGCAGTACTTC. Its translation is CATKGVGYEQYF. V usage is TRBV27 and J usage is TRBJ2-7, with D perhaps TRBD2 (5 bases). CDR1 and CDR2 from the germline V gene are MNHEY and SMNVEV (reference sequence). The germline V and J ends were trimmed by 10 bases and 3 bases, with 13 bases remaining between them. The CDR3 is 12 residues long.

In DNA form, the CDR3 reads TGTGCCCAGCAGGGAAATGACACTGAAGCTTTCTTT. Protein: CAQQGNDTEAFF. The chain uses TRBV19 and TRBJ1-1, with D possibly being TRBD1 (5 bases). Trimming removed 11 bases from V and 3 bases from J, with 13 bases in between. The germline CDR1 and CDR2 sequences are LNHDA and SQIVND (reference sequence). The CDR3 loop spans 12 amino acids.

This clone was recorded only once. V and J are TRBV11-2 and TRBJ2-5; weak D call: TRBD2 (7 bases). Germline V gene lookup returns CDR1 SGHAT and CDR2 FQNNGV. V lost 0 bases to trimming and J lost 4 bases, with 12 bases between them. The CDR3 has 15 residues. The CDR3 coding sequence is TGTGCCAGCAGCTTAGAGGGAGGGGGGGGAGAGACCCAGTACTTC. This translates into CASSLEGGGGETQYF. Variable domain in full (rest from reference TRBV11-2 and TRBJ2-5): EAGVAQSPRYKIIEKRQSVAFWCNPISGHATLYWYQQILGQGPKLLIQFQNNGVVDDSQLPKDRFSAERLKGVDSTLKIQPAKLEDSAVYLCASSLEGGGGETQYFGPGTRLLVL.

This clone was observed once. The rearrangement links TRBV27 to TRBJ1-3; D ambiguous. In germline, CDR1 is MNHEY, CDR2 SMNVEV (reference sequence). This CDR3 has 13 amino acids. The ends were cut back, 6 bases at V and 5 bases at J, with 11 bases in the middle. This CDR3 reads CASRKNGRNTIYF. The CDR3 nucleotides read TGTGCCAGCAGAAAAAACGGTCGAAACACCATATATTTT.

This chain uses TRBV7-2 with TRBJ1-6; D not certain. The CDR3 runs to 15 residues. V dropped 1 base and J dropped 6 bases, with 10 bases sitting between them. Germline values: CDR1 SGHTA, CDR2 FQGNSA. The CDR3 protein is CASSLVRGVNSPLHF. The DNA for the CDR3 is TGTGCCAGCAGCTTAGTCCGGGGAGTTAATTCACCCCTCCACTTT.

The rearrangement uses TRBV5-6 and TRBJ1-6; D remains ambiguous. Germline V gives CDR1 SGHDT, CDR2 YYEEEE. The CDR3 is made up of 14 amino acids. Trimming left V 4 bases short and J 10 bases short, with 15 bases between. The DNA of the CDR3 is TGTGCCAGCAGCCCGGGAGAGTCTCGGTCACCCCTCCACTTT. Protein product: CASSPGESRSPLHF.

This clone was detected only a few times. CDR3 DNA sequence: TGTGCCAGCCGGGCAGGCGGTGTAGGGGCTAACTATGGCTACACCTTC. As protein: CASRAGGVGANYGYTF. The chain uses TRBV5-4 and TRBJ1-2; possibly TRBD1 for D (5 bases). The CDR3 is made up of 16 amino acids. Germline V CDR1 and CDR2: SGHNT, YYREEE (reference sequence). Between the trimmed V and J ends, which lost 7 bases and 0 bases, there was a span of 19 bases.

The chain uses TRBV18 and TRBJ2-1; TRBD2 matches at 10 bases. Losses at the gene ends were 3 bases for V and 4 bases for J; bases not matched to a gene: 12. This CDR3 region has 18 residues. Germline CDR1 KGHSH, CDR2 LQKENI. CDR3 sequence: CASSPPSGGANRYNEQFF. The CDR3 DNA reads TGTGCCAGCTCACCCCCGAGCGGGGGGGCTAATCGGTACAATGAGCAGTTCTTC.

The chain employs TRBV6-5 and TRBJ1-1, with no clear D. Trimming removed 7 bases at V and 6 bases at J, with 15 bases between. CDR3 size: 13 residues. Per the germline V gene, CDR1 is MNHEY and CDR2 is SVGAGI. The CDR3 nucleotides read TGTGCCAGCACCGAAAGTCTGGCAGCTGAAGCTTTCTTT. It is translated as CASTESLAAEAFF.

The genes are TRBV5-1 and TRBJ2-3; 14 bases align to TRBD2. Germline CDR1 SGHRS, CDR2 YFSETQ. The junction had 4 bases not matched to a gene; V was cut back by 4 bases and J by 6 bases. The CDR3 has 15 amino acids. The CDR3: CASSQGLAGVDTQYF. CDR3 bases: TGCGCCAGCAGCCAGGGACTAGCGGGAGTGGATACGCAGTATTTT.

This clone was recorded a few times. This sequence joins TRBV6-6 and TRBJ2-7; TRBD1 agrees at 7 bases. Germline V gene sequence: CDR1 MNHNY, CDR2 SVGAGI (reference sequence). With 6 bases clipped from V and 2 bases from J, the junction kept 1 base outside the gene matches. The CDR3 has 12 residues. The CDR3 nucleotides read TGTGCCAGCAGCGGGACAGCCTACGAGCAGTACTTC. This translates into CASSGTAYEQYF.